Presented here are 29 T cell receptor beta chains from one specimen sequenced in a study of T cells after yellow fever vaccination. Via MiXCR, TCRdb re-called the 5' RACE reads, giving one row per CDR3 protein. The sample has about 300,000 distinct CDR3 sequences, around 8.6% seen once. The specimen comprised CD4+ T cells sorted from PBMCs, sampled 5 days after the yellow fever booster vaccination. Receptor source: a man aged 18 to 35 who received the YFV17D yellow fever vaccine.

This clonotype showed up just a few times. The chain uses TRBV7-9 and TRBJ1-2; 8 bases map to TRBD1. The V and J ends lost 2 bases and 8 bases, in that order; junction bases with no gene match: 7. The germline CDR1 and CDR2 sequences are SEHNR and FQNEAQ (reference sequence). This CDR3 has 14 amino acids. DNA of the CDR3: TGTGCCAGCAGCTTATCAGGGGGCTTAAGGGGCTACACCTTC. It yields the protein CASSLSGGLRGYTF.

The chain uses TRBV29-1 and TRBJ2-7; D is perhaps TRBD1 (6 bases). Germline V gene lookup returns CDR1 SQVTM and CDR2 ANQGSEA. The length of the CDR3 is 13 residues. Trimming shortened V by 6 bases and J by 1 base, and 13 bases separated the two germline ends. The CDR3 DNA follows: TGCAGCGTATATACAGGGTCATCCTACGAGCAGTACTTC. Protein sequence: CSVYTGSSYEQYF.

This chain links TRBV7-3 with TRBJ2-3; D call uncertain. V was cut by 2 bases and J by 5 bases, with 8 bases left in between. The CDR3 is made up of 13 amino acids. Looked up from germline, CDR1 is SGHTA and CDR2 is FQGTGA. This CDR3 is CASSLGSVDTQYF. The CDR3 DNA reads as TGTGCCAGCAGCTTAGGTTCCGTAGATACGCAGTATTTT. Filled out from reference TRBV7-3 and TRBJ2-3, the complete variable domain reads GAGVSQTPSNKVTEKGKYVELRCDPISGHTALYWYRQSLGQGPEFLIYFQGTGAADDSGLPNDRFFAVRPEGSVSTLKIQRTERGDSAVYLCASSLGSVDTQYFGPGTRLTVL.

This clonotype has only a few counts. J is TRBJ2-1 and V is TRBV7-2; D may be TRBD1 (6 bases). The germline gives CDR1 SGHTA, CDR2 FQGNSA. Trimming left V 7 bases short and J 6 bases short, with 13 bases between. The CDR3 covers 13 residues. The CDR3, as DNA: TGTGCCAGCATCCTGGGGGCTTTCAATGAGCAGTTCTTC. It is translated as CASILGAFNEQFF.

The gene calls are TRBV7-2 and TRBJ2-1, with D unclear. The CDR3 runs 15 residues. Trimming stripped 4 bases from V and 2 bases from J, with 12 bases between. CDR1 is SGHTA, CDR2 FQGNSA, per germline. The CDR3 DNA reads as TGTGCCAGCAGCTCCCCTAGTCCCGCCTACAATGAGCAGTTCTTC. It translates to CASSSPSPAYNEQFF.

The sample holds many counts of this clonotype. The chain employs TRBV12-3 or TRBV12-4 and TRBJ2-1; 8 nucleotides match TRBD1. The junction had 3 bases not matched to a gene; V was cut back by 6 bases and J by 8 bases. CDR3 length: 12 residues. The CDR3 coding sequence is TGTGCCAGCAGCCTACAGGGGGATGAGCAGTTCTTC. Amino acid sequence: CASSLQGDEQFF.

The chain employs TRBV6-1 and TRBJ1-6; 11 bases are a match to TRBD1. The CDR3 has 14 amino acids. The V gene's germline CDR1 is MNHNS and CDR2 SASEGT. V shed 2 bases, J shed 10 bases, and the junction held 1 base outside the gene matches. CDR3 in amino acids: CASSERDRGSPLHF. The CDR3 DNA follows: TGTGCCAGCAGTGAAAGGGACAGGGGGTCACCCCTCCACTTT.

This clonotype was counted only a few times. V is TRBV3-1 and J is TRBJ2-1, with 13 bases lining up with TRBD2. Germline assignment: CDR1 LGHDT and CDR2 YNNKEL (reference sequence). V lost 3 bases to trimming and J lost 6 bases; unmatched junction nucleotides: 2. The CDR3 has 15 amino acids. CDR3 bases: TGTGCCAGCAGCCATAGGACTAGCGGGGGCAATGAGCAGTTCTTC. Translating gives CASSHRTSGGNEQFF.

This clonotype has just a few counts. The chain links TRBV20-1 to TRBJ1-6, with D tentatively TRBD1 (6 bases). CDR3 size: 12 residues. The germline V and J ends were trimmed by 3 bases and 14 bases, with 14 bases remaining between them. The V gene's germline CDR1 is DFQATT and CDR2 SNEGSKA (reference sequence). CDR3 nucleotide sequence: TGCAGTGCTAGCAGGACAGAACTCGCCCTCCACTTT. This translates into CSASRTELALHF.

CDR3 in amino acids: CASSYTLTSGVSTDTQYF. The CDR3 nucleotides read TGTGCCAGCAGTTATACACTGACTAGCGGGGTAAGCACAGATACGCAGTATTTT. The chain recombines TRBV6-2 or TRBV6-3 with TRBJ2-3; 11 bases match TRBD2. CDR3 length: 18 amino acids. With V trimmed by 3 bases and J by 0 bases, 8 bases remained unmatched. Looked up from germline, CDR1 is MNHEY and CDR2 is SVGEGT.

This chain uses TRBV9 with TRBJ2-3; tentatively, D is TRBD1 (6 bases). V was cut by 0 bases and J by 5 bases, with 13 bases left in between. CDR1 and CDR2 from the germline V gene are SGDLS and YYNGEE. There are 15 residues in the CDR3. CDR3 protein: CASSVARGELDTQYF. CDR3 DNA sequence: TGTGCCAGCAGCGTAGCCAGGGGAGAATTAGATACGCAGTATTTT.

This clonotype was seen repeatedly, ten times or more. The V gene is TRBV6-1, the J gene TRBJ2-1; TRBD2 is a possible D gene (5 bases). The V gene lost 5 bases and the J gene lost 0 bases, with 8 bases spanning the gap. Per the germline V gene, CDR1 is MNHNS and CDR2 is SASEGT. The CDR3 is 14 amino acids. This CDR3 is CASSRRSSYNEQFF. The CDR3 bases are TGTGCCAGCAGTCGGAGGAGCTCCTACAATGAGCAGTTCTTC.

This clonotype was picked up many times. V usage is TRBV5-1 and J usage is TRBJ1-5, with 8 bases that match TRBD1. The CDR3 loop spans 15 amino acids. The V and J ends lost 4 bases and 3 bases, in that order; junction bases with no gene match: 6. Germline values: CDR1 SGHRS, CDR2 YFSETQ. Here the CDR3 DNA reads TGCGCCAGCAGCCCCGGACAGGGAGCCAATCAGCCCCAGCATTTT. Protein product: CASSPGQGANQPQHF.

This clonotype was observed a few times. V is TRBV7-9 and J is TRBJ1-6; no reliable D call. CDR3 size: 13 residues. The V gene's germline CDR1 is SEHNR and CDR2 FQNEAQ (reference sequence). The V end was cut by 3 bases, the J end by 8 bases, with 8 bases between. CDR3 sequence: CASSFRMDSPLHF. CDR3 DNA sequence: TGTGCCAGCAGCTTTCGTATGGATTCACCCCTCCACTTT.

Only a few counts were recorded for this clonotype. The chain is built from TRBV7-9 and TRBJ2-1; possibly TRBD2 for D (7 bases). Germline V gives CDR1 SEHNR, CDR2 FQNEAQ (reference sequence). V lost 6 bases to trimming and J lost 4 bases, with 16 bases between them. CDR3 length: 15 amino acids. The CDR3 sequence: CASSNRGGPYNEQFF. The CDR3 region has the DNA TGTGCCAGCAGTAATCGCGGGGGCCCATACAATGAGCAGTTCTTC.

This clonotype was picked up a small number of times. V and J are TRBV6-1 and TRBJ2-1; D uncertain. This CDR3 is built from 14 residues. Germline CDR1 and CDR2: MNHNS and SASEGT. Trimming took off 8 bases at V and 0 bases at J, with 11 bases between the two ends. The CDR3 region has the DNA TGTGCCAGCCTTTCCCCGAGCTCCTACAATGAGCAGTTCTTC. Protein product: CASLSPSSYNEQFF.

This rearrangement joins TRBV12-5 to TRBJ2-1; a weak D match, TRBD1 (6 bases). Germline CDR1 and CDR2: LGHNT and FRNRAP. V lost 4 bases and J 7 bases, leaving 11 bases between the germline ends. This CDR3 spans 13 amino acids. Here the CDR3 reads CASGYRAGNEQFF. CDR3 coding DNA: TGTGCTAGTGGTTACAGGGCCGGGAATGAGCAGTTCTTC.

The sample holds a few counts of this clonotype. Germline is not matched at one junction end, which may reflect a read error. CDR3 residues: CASSEPALAKNIQYF. In DNA form, the CDR3 reads TGTGCCAGCAGTGAACCAGCTCTAGCCAAAAACATTCAGTACTTC. J is TRBJ2-4 and V is TRBV10-3; no reliable D call. The germline CDR1 and CDR2 sequences are ENHRY and SYGVKD. The CDR3 contains 15 residues.

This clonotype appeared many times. In DNA form, the CDR3 reads TGCGCCAGCAGGAGGGGCCCTTTGTGGGAGCAGTACTTC. Its translation: CASRRGPLWEQYF. The rearrangement links TRBV5-1 to TRBJ2-7; possibly TRBD1 or TRBD2 for D (5 bases each). The V gene's germline CDR1 is SGHRS and CDR2 YFSETQ. This CDR3 has 13 amino acids. V was trimmed by 5 bases and J by 7 bases, leaving 16 bases between them. Together with reference TRBV5-1 and TRBJ2-7, the CDR3 gives the full variable domain: KAGVTQTPRYLIKTRGQQVTLSCSPISGHRSVSWYQQTPGQGLQFLFEYFSETQRNKGNFPGRFSGRQFSNSRSEMNVSTLELGDSALYLCASRRGPLWEQYFGPGTRLTVT.

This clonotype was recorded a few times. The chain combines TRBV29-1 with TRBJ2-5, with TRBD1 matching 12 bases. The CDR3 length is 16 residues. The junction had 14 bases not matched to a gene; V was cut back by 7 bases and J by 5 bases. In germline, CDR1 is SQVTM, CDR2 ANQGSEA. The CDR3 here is CSASGTGGAISETQYF. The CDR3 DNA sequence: TGCAGCGCCTCCGGGACAGGGGGCGCTATCTCTGAGACCCAGTACTTC.

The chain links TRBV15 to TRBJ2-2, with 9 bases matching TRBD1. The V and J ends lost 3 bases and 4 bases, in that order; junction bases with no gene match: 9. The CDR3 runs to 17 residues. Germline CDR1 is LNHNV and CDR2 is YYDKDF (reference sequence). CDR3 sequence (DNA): TGTGCCACCAGCAGCTATTTACAGGGGGCCGGCACCGGGGAGCTGTTTTTT. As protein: CATSSYLQGAGTGELFF.

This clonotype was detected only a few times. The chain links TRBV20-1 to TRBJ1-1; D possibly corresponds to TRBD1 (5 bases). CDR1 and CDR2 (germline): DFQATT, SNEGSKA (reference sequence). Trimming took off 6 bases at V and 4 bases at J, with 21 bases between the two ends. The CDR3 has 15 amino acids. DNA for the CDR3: TGCAGTGCGACCGCCTGGGGGGGTGGAGGCACTGAAGCTTTCTTT. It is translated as CSATAWGGGGTEAFF.

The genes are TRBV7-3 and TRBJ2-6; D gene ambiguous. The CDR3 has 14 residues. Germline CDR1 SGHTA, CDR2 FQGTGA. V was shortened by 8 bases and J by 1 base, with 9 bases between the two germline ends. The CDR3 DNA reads TGTGCCAGCGGACCAGTGTCTGGGGCCAACGTCCTGACTTTC. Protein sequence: CASGPVSGANVLTF.

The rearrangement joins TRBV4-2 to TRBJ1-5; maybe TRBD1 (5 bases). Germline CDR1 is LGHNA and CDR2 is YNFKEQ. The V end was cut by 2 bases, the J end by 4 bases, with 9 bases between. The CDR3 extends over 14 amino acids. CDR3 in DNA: TGTGCCAGCAGCCAAATGTCAGGGAATCAGCCCCAGCATTTT. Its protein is CASSQMSGNQPQHF.

The CDR3 sequence: CASSAHTGMATEAFF. DNA of the CDR3: TGTGCCAGCAGCGCCCATACAGGAATGGCCACTGAAGCTTTCTTT. This chain uses TRBV9 with TRBJ1-1; a weak D match, TRBD1 (5 bases). The V end was cut by 3 bases, the J end by 4 bases, with 16 bases between. This CDR3 region has 15 residues. The germline CDR1 and CDR2 sequences are SGDLS and YYNGEE. The full variable domain, its missing parts supplied by reference TRBV9 and TRBJ1-1, is DSGVTQTPKHLITATGQRVTLRCSPRSGDLSVYWYQQSLDQGLQFLIQYYNGEERAKGNILERFSAQQFPDLHSELNLSSLELGDSALYFCASSAHTGMATEAFFGQGTRLTVV.

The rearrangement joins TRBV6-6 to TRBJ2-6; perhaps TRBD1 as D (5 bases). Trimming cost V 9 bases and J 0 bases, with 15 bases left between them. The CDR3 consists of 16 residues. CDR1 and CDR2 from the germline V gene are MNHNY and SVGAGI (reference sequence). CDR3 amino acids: CASDTQGISGANVLTF. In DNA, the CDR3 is TGTGCCAGTGACACCCAGGGCATCTCTGGGGCCAACGTCCTGACTTTC.

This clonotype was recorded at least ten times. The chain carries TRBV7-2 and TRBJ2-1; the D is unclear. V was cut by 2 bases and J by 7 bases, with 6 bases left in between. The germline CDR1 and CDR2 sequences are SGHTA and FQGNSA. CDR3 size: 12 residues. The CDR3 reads CASSLRRNEQFF. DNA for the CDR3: TGTGCCAGCAGCTTACGCCGAAATGAGCAGTTCTTC.

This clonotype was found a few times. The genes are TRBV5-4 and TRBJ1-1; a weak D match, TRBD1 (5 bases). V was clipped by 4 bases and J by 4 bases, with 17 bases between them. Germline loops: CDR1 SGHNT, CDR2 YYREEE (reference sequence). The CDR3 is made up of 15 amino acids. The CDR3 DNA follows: TGTGCCAGCAGCAACCCGCAGGGATTGGTCACTGAAGCTTTCTTT. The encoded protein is CASSNPQGLVTEAFF.

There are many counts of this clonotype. In DNA form, the CDR3 reads TGCAGTGCTAGAATCCCGACAGGGGTAGACTACGAGCAGTACTTC. Protein: CSARIPTGVDYEQYF. The rearrangement uses TRBV20-1 and TRBJ2-7, with 8 bases aligning to TRBD1. J was trimmed by 3 bases and V by 2 bases; bases with no gene match: 9. Germline loops: CDR1 DFQATT, CDR2 SNEGSKA (reference sequence). The CDR3 extends over 15 amino acids.